This record concerns one T cell receptor (beta chain) sequence. Participants reported their clinical history, and cohort assignment relied on those reports. The sample comes from a study of blood T cell repertoires in COVID-19. Germline V CDR1 and CDR2: MNHEY, SVGAGI. V was clipped by 0 bases and J by 7 bases, with 15 bases between them. The CDR3 loop spans 15 amino acids. Original data processing: Amplification of reference gene primers provided the estimated nucleated cell counts. The protocol was immunoSEQ multiplex PCR, while the TCRdb copy is restricted to in-frame clones and leaves out a portion. V, J and clone size reflect that table, while D and trimming were determined from the DNA. Of some 170,000 clones in the sample, more than 85% were seen once.

Sequenced input: PBMCs or T cells enriched from blood (not recorded which). The TCR sequence derives from a human donor with acute COVID-19. The donor label of this sample is uncertain. This rearrangement joins TRBV6-5 to TRBJ1-1, with D unclear. CDR3 nucleotides: TGTGCCAGCAGTTACTCGAAGTTTCTGGCCCTTGAAGCTTTCTTT. Its translation is CASSYSKFLALEAFF.